This T cell receptor (beta chain) was identified in a study of CD8+ T cells in alopecia areata. Whole-study context: Treated patients were scored for severity by percent of scalp affected. Study-level points and caveats: Scalp samples also contribute reads from the resident alphabeta T cells found in normal skin.

Remarks on this clone: What it binds is not known.

Specified treatment: oral pan-JAK inhibitor, 5-10 mg twice daily. Extraction of RNA preceded its reverse transcription into cDNA, which served as the sequencing template. Sequencing was performed with immunoSEQ multiplex PCR; in TCRdb, only in-frame clones are kept and a portion is missing. The sample includes 200,000 or so clones, approximately 40% seen only once; the top ten take roughly 2.8%. CDR1 is SQVTM, CDR2 ANQGSEA, per germline. CDR3 length: 13 amino acids. The V gene lost 7 bases and the J gene lost 9 bases, with 22 bases spanning the gap. The TCR sequence derives from a human donor with alopecia areata. Sample: CD4+ T cells sorted from blood, taken between weeks 36 and 40, from a patient treated with tofacitinib. This sequence joins TRBV29-1 and TRBJ2-7; D unclear. CDR3 in amino acids: CSAPRMTPTRQYF. CDR3 coding DNA: TGCAGCGCTCCTAGAATGACTCCTACGAGGCAGTACTTC.